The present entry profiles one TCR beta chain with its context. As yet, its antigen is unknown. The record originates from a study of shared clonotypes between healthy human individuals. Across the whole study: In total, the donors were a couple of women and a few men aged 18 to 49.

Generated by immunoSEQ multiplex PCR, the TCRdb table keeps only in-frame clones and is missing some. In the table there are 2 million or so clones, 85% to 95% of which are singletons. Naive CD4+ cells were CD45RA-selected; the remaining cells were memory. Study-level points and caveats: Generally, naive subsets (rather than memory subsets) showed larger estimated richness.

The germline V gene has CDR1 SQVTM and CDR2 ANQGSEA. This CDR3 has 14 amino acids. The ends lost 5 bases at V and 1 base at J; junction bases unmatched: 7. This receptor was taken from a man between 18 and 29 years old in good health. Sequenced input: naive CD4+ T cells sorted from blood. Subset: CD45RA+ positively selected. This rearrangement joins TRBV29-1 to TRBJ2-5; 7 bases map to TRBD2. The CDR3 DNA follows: TGCAGCGTTCGGAGCGGGACGAGCCAAGAGACCCAGTACTTC. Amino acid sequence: CSVRSGTSQETQYF.